These 18 T cell receptor beta chains came from one sample sequenced in a study of cytomegalovirus exposure and HLA in healthy donors. In the PCR, 60 Vbeta and 13 Jbeta primers were used. Generated by immunoSEQ multiplex PCR, the TCRdb table keeps only in-frame clones and is missing some. Seen here are some 96,000 clones, roughly 75% observed once, and the top ten hold about 0.69%. The sample consisted of PBMCs. These receptors originate from a woman aged 55-70 years in good health and CMV-seronegative.

In its sample, this clone was seen once. The V gene is TRBV25-1, the J gene TRBJ2-2; tentatively, D is TRBD2 (5 bases). Germline V gives CDR1 MGHDK, CDR2 SYGVNS. CDR3 size: 16 residues. V lost 4 bases and J lost 3, with 15 bases in between. CDR3 nucleotide sequence: TGTGCCAGCAGTGCGATCGAGGGTACCGACACCGGGGAGCTGTTTTTT. It translates to CASSAIEGTDTGELFF.

This chain joins TRBV12-5 and TRBJ2-3; D is perhaps TRBD2 (7 bases). The V end lost 7 bases, the J end lost 2 bases, and 19 bases lay between the germline ends. This CDR3 has 16 residues. The germline V gene has CDR1 LGHNT and CDR2 FRNRAP. This chain's CDR3 is CASDPTTGRATDTQYF. The DNA of the CDR3 is TGTGCTAGTGACCCTACAACAGGGAGGGCCACAGATACGCAGTATTTT.

The genes are TRBV4-3 and TRBJ2-7; 7 nucleotides line up with TRBD1. Trimming at V came to 3 bases and at J to 3 bases, leaving 5 bases not matched to a gene. There are 14 residues in the CDR3. Looked up from germline, CDR1 is LGHNA and CDR2 is YSLEER. CDR3 coding DNA: TGCGCCAGCAGCCAGGGTACAGGGGACTACGAGCAGTACTTC. Its protein product is CASSQGTGDYEQYF.

V usage is TRBV4-1 and J usage is TRBJ2-2, with 7 bases that match TRBD2. The CDR3 covers 14 residues. Germline-derived CDR1 and CDR2 are MGHRA and YSYEKL. V was clipped by 1 base and J by 4 bases; unmatched bases: 0. The CDR3 here is CASSQGLATGELFF. The CDR3 DNA sequence: TGCGCCAGCAGCCAAGGACTAGCCACCGGGGAGCTGTTTTTT.

The chain links TRBV6-5 to TRBJ2-5; 8 bases line up with TRBD2. The CDR3 consists of 14 residues. In germline, CDR1 is MNHEY, CDR2 SVGAGI. The V and J ends lost 5 bases and 5 bases, in that order; junction bases with no gene match: 7. CDR3 coding DNA: TGTGCCAGCAGTCTGCGGGGGGCGGGGGAGACCCAGTACTTC. Translating it yields CASSLRGAGETQYF.

The rearrangement links TRBV9 to TRBJ2-3, with 7 positions matching TRBD1. Germline V gene lookup returns CDR1 SGDLS and CDR2 YYNGEE. V shed 4 bases, J shed 7 bases, and the junction held 15 bases outside the gene matches. This CDR3 comprises 16 residues. CDR3 nucleotides: TGTGCCAGCAGCACAGACGGGACAGCCAGGATCAATACGCAGTATTTT. Translating gives CASSTDGTARINTQYF.

This chain joins TRBV9 and TRBJ1-1, with 8 bases lining up with TRBD1. The CDR3 is 15 amino acids. CDR1 and CDR2 from the germline V gene are SGDLS and YYNGEE. The V segment lost 0 bases and the J segment 1 base; nucleotides outside the gene matches: 2. Written as DNA, the CDR3 is TGTGCCAGCAGCGTAGGCCAGGGGGCGAACACTGAAGCTTTCTTT. The encoded protein is CASSVGQGANTEAFF.

The gene calls are TRBV28 and TRBJ1-4, with D maybe TRBD1 (6 bases). V shed 1 base and J shed 5 bases, with 20 bases lying between them. The CDR3 contains 18 residues. Germline V gives CDR1 MDHEN, CDR2 SYDVKM. The CDR3 DNA is TGTGCCAGCAGTTTATATGGGTTGTGGCAGGGGAAAAATGAAAAACTGTTTTTT. It translates to CASSLYGLWQGKNEKLFF. The variable domain in full, with the rest retrieved from reference TRBV28 and TRBJ1-4, is DVKVTQSSRYLVKRTGEKVFLECVQDMDHENMFWYRQDPGLGLRLIYFSYDVKMKEKGDIPEGYSVSREKKERFSLILESASTNQTSMYLCASSLYGLWQGKNEKLFFGSGTQLSVL.

The genes are TRBV11-2 and TRBJ1-1; 10 bases align to TRBD1. The CDR3 runs to 13 residues. Germline V gives CDR1 SGHAT, CDR2 FQNNGV. V lost 7 bases, J lost 4 bases, and 3 bases stayed unmatched. In nucleotides, the CDR3 is TGTGCCAGCAAACGGACAGGGGGCACTGAAGCTTTCTTT. Amino acids: CASKRTGGTEAFF.

This clone was seen only a few times. The chain joins TRBV5-1 to TRBJ1-1; TRBD1 agrees at 7 bases. Germline values: CDR1 SGHRS, CDR2 YFSETQ. This CDR3 has 15 amino acids. After removal of 0 bases from V and 4 bases from J, the junction contained 6 bases not matched to a gene. CDR3: CASSLAPGQVTEAFF. The CDR3 nucleotides are TGCGCCAGCAGCTTGGCCCCTGGACAGGTCACTGAAGCTTTCTTT.

The chain couples TRBV5-5 to TRBJ2-2; D gene uncertain. The germline V and J ends were trimmed by 0 bases and 0 bases, with 6 bases remaining between them. Germline V CDR1 and CDR2: SGHKS, YYEKEE (reference sequence). The CDR3 has 15 residues. In nucleotides, the CDR3 is TGTGCCAGCAGCTTGGTGGTAGCGAACACCGGGGAGCTGTTTTTT. The encoded protein is CASSLVVANTGELFF.

The chain uses TRBV19 and TRBJ1-5; D might be TRBD1 (6 bases). The V and J ends lost 5 bases and 4 bases respectively, with 12 bases between them. CDR1 LNHDA and CDR2 SQIVND come from the germline V gene (reference sequence). This CDR3 contains 14 residues. DNA for the CDR3: TGTGCCAGTAGTTCTTTGGACAGAAATCAGCCCCAGCATTTT. Amino acids: CASSSLDRNQPQHF.

The chain carries TRBV9 and TRBJ2-3, with a possible D match to TRBD2 (6 bases). Germline assignment: CDR1 SGDLS and CDR2 YYNGEE. Trimming left V 9 bases short and J 2 bases short, with 19 bases between. The CDR3 covers 15 residues. The CDR3 sequence is CATNGAGGPTDTQYF. CDR3 DNA: TGTGCCACCAACGGAGCGGGCGGTCCCACAGATACGCAGTATTTT.

The V gene is TRBV2, the J gene TRBJ2-7; 12 bases agree with TRBD1. The V and J ends lost 2 bases and 6 bases, in that order; junction bases with no gene match: 14. The CDR3 sequence is 18 residues long. CDR1 is SNHLY and CDR2 is FYNNEI in the germline V gene. The CDR3 nucleotides read TGTGCCAGCAGTGAACTCGCCGGGACAGGGGGCTCTCTTATCGAGCAGTACTTC. Translating it yields CASSELAGTGGSLIEQYF.

The V call is TRBV7-9, the J call TRBJ2-3, with TRBD2 identical over 8 bases. Germline loops: CDR1 SEHNR, CDR2 FQNEAQ (reference sequence). The CDR3 length is 16 residues. The V segment lost 5 bases and the J segment 1 base; nucleotides outside the gene matches: 8. The CDR3 coding sequence is TGTGCCAGCAGCCCCGCGGGAGGTTGGGGCACAGATACGCAGTATTTT. Residues: CASSPAGGWGTDTQYF.

V usage is TRBV5-1 and J usage is TRBJ2-7; weak D call: TRBD1 (7 bases). V lost 0 bases and J 5 bases, leaving 12 bases between the germline ends. From germline, CDR1 is SGHRS and CDR2 YFSETQ. This CDR3 has 14 amino acids. CDR3 nucleotides: TGCGCCAGCAGCTTGGGACAGGGAGGAGACGAGCAGTACTTC. Its protein is CASSLGQGGDEQYF.

This sequence joins TRBV7-8 and TRBJ2-5, with 7 bases aligning to TRBD1. CDR3 length equals 16 residues. Germline CDR1 is SGHVS and CDR2 is FQNEAQ. J was trimmed by 5 bases and V by 5 bases; bases with no gene match: 14. DNA for the CDR3: TGTGCCAGCAGCAATGCCCCTTCGACAGGGTGGGAGACCCAGTACTTC. Its protein is CASSNAPSTGWETQYF.

This clone was detected only a few times. The rearrangement links TRBV28 to TRBJ2-1; TRBD1 might be the D (6 bases). This CDR3 is 15 amino acids long. Trimming stripped 7 bases from V and 0 bases from J, with 13 bases between. Germline V CDR1 and CDR2: MDHEN, SYDVKM. CDR3 amino acids: CASTPGTSSYNEQFF. The CDR3 region has the DNA TGTGCCAGCACCCCGGGGACAAGCTCCTACAATGAGCAGTTCTTC.